Below are 26 T cell receptor beta chains sequenced from a single sample in a study of blood T cell repertoires in COVID-19. Here immunoSEQ multiplex PCR was the method, and the copy in TCRdb shows in-frame clones only, minus some. The sample shows some 250,000 clones, about 83% of them seen only once. The sample was peripheral blood. The receptor set was obtained from a man aged 80 or over with acute or convalescent COVID-19.

This clone has a single count. The chain joins TRBV10-2 to TRBJ2-7, with a tentative D call TRBD1 (5 bases). This CDR3 spans 17 amino acids. Germline V gives CDR1 WSHSY, CDR2 SAAADI. V lost 0 bases and J 4 bases, leaving 19 bases between the germline ends. The CDR3, as DNA: TGCGCCAGCAGTGAGTCGATGGGGCGTCCATCCACTTACGAGCAGTACTTC. It specifies CASSESMGRPSTYEQYF.

This clone has just one count. This chain links TRBV5-6 with TRBJ1-3; no firm D call. Per the germline V gene, CDR1 is SGHDT and CDR2 is YYEEEE. The germline V and J ends were trimmed by 1 base and 3 bases, with 8 bases remaining between them. The CDR3 has 14 amino acids. CDR3 loop: CASSLSYFGNTIYF. Here the CDR3 DNA reads TGTGCCAGCAGCTTGTCCTATTTTGGAAACACCATATATTTT.

The CDR3 DNA reads as TGTGCCAGCAGCCTAACCAGACAGAACACTGAAGCTTTCTTT. This gives the protein CASSLTRQNTEAFF. The chain links TRBV9 to TRBJ1-1; D uncertain. Germline CDR1 reads SGDLS; CDR2 reads YYNGEE. Trimming cost V 4 bases and J 1 base, with 11 bases left between them. There are 14 residues in the CDR3.

The genes are TRBV11-2 and TRBJ2-3; 10 nucleotides line up with TRBD2. CDR1 SGHAT and CDR2 FQNNGV come from the germline V gene. Unmatched junction bases numbered 7, after V lost 2 bases and J lost 8 bases. The CDR3 length is 15 residues. The CDR3, as DNA: TGTGCCAGCAGCTTACTAGCGGGGGCGGAAGGTACGCAGTATTTT. Its translation is CASSLLAGAEGTQYF.

The gene calls are TRBV5-1 and TRBJ1-3; 8 bases line up with TRBD1. V trimming: 0 bases; J trimming: 2 bases; junction bases outside the gene matches: 1. The CDR3 has 15 residues. The germline CDR1 and CDR2 sequences are SGHRS and YFSETQ. Written as DNA, the CDR3 is TGCGCCAGCAGCTTGGAGGACAGGGCTGGAAACACCATATATTTT. As protein: CASSLEDRAGNTIYF.

V and J are TRBV27 and TRBJ1-1; a possible D gene is TRBD1 (6 bases). CDR1 is MNHEY and CDR2 is SMNVEV in the germline V gene (reference sequence). CDR3 length: 14 residues. With 2 bases removed from V and 3 bases from J, the gap between germline ends came to 10 bases. The CDR3 coding sequence is TGTGCCAGCAGTTTAGGGGGCCTGGACACTGAAGCTTTCTTT. Its protein product is CASSLGGLDTEAFF.

This clone is a singleton in its sample. Within the sample, other DNA sequences also encode this same CDR3. The chain links TRBV12-3 or TRBV12-4 to TRBJ1-2, with 7 bases identical to TRBD1. The CDR3 length is 13 residues. V was clipped by 3 bases and J by 2 bases; unmatched bases: 0. CDR3 nucleotide sequence: TGTGCCAGCAGTTTGACAGGGAACTATGGCTACACCTTC. It translates to CASSLTGNYGYTF.

This clone was seen a handful of times. The CDR3 region is CASSQPGRTGFMNTEAFF. DNA of the CDR3: TGTGCCAGCAGCCAACCAGGAAGGACAGGGTTTATGAACACTGAAGCTTTCTTT. The rearrangement links TRBV14 to TRBJ1-1; TRBD1 agrees at 8 bases. This CDR3 spans 18 amino acids. In germline, CDR1 is SGHDN, CDR2 FVKESK. J lost 0 bases, V lost 2 bases, and 11 bases had no gene match.

CDR3 in DNA: TGTGCCAGCAGCTCGGGACAGGACACCTCCTACGAGCAGTACTTC. Translating gives CASSSGQDTSYEQYF. V gene TRBV5-4 combines with J gene TRBJ2-7, with 8 bases aligning to TRBD1. CDR1 SGHNT and CDR2 YYREEE come from the germline V gene (reference sequence). The CDR3 runs to 15 residues. V trimming: 3 bases; J trimming: 0 bases; junction bases outside the gene matches: 5.

The chain couples TRBV11-2 to TRBJ1-4; TRBD1 is a possible D gene (5 bases). Trimming stripped 5 bases from V and 8 bases from J, with 12 bases between. The CDR3 has 13 amino acids. Germline CDR1 and CDR2: SGHAT and FQNNGV. In DNA, the CDR3 is TGTGCCAGCAGCGGGCAGGGAAGAGAAAAACTGTTTTTT. Amino acids: CASSGQGREKLFF. The whole variable domain, remainder taken from reference TRBV11-2 and TRBJ1-4, is EAGVAQSPRYKIIEKRQSVAFWCNPISGHATLYWYQQILGQGPKLLIQFQNNGVVDDSQLPKDRFSAERLKGVDSTLKIQPAKLEDSAVYLCASSGQGREKLFFGSGTQLSVL.

The gene calls are TRBV4-1 and TRBJ1-4, with a weak D call TRBD1 (5 bases). Germline-derived CDR1 and CDR2 are MGHRA and YSYEKL. The CDR3 spans 15 residues. Trimming took off 1 base at V and 8 bases at J, with 14 bases between the two ends. The CDR3 here is CASSQVGGEGEKLFF. The CDR3 region has the DNA TGCGCCAGCAGCCAAGTCGGGGGGGAGGGCGAAAAACTGTTTTTT.

The chain recombines TRBV27 with TRBJ1-2, with 7 bases aligning to TRBD1. Germline CDR1 and CDR2: MNHEY and SMNVEV (reference sequence). The CDR3 is 13 amino acids. The junction had 6 bases not matched to a gene; V was cut back by 5 bases and J by 6 bases. The CDR3 DNA follows: TGTGCCAGCAGTGGACCGACAGGGAATGGCTACACCTTC. Its translation is CASSGPTGNGYTF.

The chain has TRBV18 and TRBJ2-7; possible D gene TRBD2, 5 bases. V lost 6 bases, J lost 0 bases, and 12 bases lay in between. The CDR3 length is 14 residues. The germline CDR1 and CDR2 sequences are KGHSH and LQKENI. The CDR3 DNA is TGTGCCAGCTCGGGGAGCTACTCCTCCTACGAGCAGTACTTC. Its protein is CASSGSYSSYEQYF.

Regarding this clone: This specimen includes other DNA sequences encoding the same CDR3. The J gene is TRBJ2-2, the V gene TRBV11-2; 9 nucleotides match TRBD2. Germline loops: CDR1 SGHAT, CDR2 FQNNGV. With V trimmed by 1 base and J by 5 bases, 14 bases remained unmatched. This CDR3 has 19 amino acids. The chain's CDR3 is CASSLVGAGGGLRTGELFF. The DNA for the CDR3 is TGTGCCAGCAGCTTAGTCGGGGCGGGAGGGGGGTTGCGGACCGGGGAGCTGTTTTTT.

The genes are TRBV5-8 and TRBJ1-6, with D hard to call. The germline CDR1 and CDR2 sequences are SGHTS and YDEGEE. The CDR3 spans 15 residues. V shed 0 bases and J shed 9 bases, with 13 bases lying between them. The CDR3 region has the DNA TGTGCCAGCAGCTTGGTGCCGGATCGAGGTTCACCCCTCCACTTT. Translated, it gives CASSLVPDRGSPLHF.

The chain carries TRBV6-5 and TRBJ1-3; D not certain. V was cut by 5 bases and J by 0 bases, with 8 bases left in between. CDR3 length: 14 residues. Germline V gene sequence: CDR1 MNHEY, CDR2 SVGAGI. The CDR3, as DNA: TGTGCCAGCAGTACACACAGCTCTGGAAACACCATATATTTT. Protein: CASSTHSSGNTIYF.

This chain links TRBV5-1 with TRBJ2-2; D is ambiguous. The germline V gene has CDR1 SGHRS and CDR2 YFSETQ. This CDR3 region has 15 residues. V lost 1 base, J lost 0 bases, and 7 bases lay in between. As DNA, the CDR3 is TGCGCCAGCAGCTTGCGCCAGTCGAACACCGGGGAGCTGTTTTTT. Its translation: CASSLRQSNTGELFF.

The chain links TRBV7-9 to TRBJ2-3; no clear D gene. Germline-derived CDR1 and CDR2 are SEHNR and FQNEAQ (reference sequence). Trimming cost V 5 bases and J 0 bases, with 6 bases left between them. There are 13 residues in the CDR3. The CDR3 sequence is CASSPSSTDTQYF. CDR3 coding DNA: TGTGCCAGCAGCCCCTCCAGCACAGATACGCAGTATTTT. Using reference TRBV7-9 and TRBJ2-3 for the parts outside the CDR3, the full variable domain is DTGVSQNPRHKITKRGQNVTFRCDPISEHNRLYWYRQTLGQGPEFLTYFQNEAQLEKSRLLSDRFSAERPKGSFSTLEIQRTEQGDSAMYLCASSPSSTDTQYFGPGTRLTVL.

This clone was observed a handful of times. This chain connects TRBV7-9 to TRBJ1-3; weak D call: TRBD1 (6 bases). Per the germline V gene, CDR1 is SEHNR and CDR2 is FQNEAQ (reference sequence). The CDR3 sequence is 16 residues long. V was cut by 5 bases and J by 0 bases, with 14 bases left in between. The CDR3 bases are TGTGCCAGCAGCGGAATACAGGGAGTCTCTGGAAACACCATATATTTT. Protein: CASSGIQGVSGNTIYF.

The chain combines TRBV3-1 (or the pseudogene TRBV3-2) with TRBJ1-2, with D maybe TRBD1 (5 bases). Trimming shortened V by 1 base and J by 8 bases, and 11 bases separated the two germline ends. CDR3 size: 13 residues. Germline V gene data show CDR1 as LGHDT and CDR2 as YNNKEL (reference sequence). CDR3 sequence: CASSQVDRGGYTF. In nucleotides, the CDR3 is TGTGCCAGCAGCCAAGTGGATAGGGGCGGCTACACCTTC.

V and J are TRBV6-1 and TRBJ1-5; D not certain. CDR3 size: 14 residues. The germline V and J ends were trimmed by 0 bases and 9 bases, with 12 bases remaining between them. Germline-derived CDR1 and CDR2 are MNHNS and SASEGT. The CDR3 reads CASSEATGVMPQHF. The CDR3 DNA follows: TGTGCCAGCAGTGAAGCTACCGGGGTGATGCCCCAGCATTTT.

The chain joins TRBV12-5 to TRBJ2-5, with TRBD2 identical over 8 bases. Trimming took 4 bases from V and 4 from J; bases not matched to a gene: 5. The CDR3 sequence is 14 residues long. Germline V gene sequence: CDR1 LGHNT, CDR2 FRNRAP. CDR3 coding DNA: TGTGCTAGTGGTTCACCGGGGGGGCCAGAGACCCAGTACTTC. Protein product: CASGSPGGPETQYF.

The chain couples TRBV7-8 to TRBJ2-3; 13 nucleotides line up with TRBD2. This CDR3 contains 16 residues. J lost 2 bases, V lost 6 bases, and 5 bases had no gene match. Germline values: CDR1 SGHVS, CDR2 FQNEAQ. CDR3 in DNA: TGTGCCAGCAGGCCGGGACTAGCGGGAACCACAGATACGCAGTATTTT. The encoded protein is CASRPGLAGTTDTQYF.

The chain carries TRBV18 and TRBJ1-1; a possible D gene is TRBD1 (5 bases). V was trimmed by 0 bases and J by 0 bases, leaving 11 bases between them. The CDR3 contains 16 residues. Germline-derived CDR1 and CDR2 are KGHSH and LQKENI. CDR3 sequence reads: CASSPPNQGLNTEAFF. The CDR3 bases are TGTGCCAGCTCACCACCAAATCAGGGTTTGAACACTGAAGCTTTCTTT.

The genes are TRBV28 and TRBJ1-2, with D unclear. The CDR3 is 15 residues long. Germline V gene data show CDR1 as MDHEN and CDR2 as SYDVKM. Trimming left V 6 bases short and J 2 bases short, with 16 bases between. The CDR3 sequence: CASSPHWSKNYGYTF. Here the CDR3 DNA reads TGTGCCAGCAGCCCACATTGGAGCAAGAACTATGGCTACACCTTC.

The CDR3 is CASSPNPGNYGYTF. The CDR3 DNA follows: TGCGCCAGCAGCCCCAACCCGGGTAACTATGGCTACACCTTC. This sequence joins TRBV4-3 and TRBJ1-2; D is uncertain. CDR3 length equals 14 residues. V lost 4 bases to trimming and J lost 1 base, with 10 bases between them. CDR1 and CDR2 from the germline V gene are LGHNA and YSLEER.